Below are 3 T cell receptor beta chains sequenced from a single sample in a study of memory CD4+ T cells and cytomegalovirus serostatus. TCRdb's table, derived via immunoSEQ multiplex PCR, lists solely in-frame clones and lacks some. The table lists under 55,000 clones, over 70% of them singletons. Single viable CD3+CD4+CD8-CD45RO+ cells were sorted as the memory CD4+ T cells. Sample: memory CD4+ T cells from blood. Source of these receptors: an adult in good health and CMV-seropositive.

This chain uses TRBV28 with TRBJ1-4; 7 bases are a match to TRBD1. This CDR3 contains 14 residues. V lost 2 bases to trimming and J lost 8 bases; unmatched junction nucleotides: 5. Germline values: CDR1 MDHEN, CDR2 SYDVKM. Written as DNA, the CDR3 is TGTGCCAGCAGTTTAATGGGACAGCGAGAAAAACTGTTTTTT. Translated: CASSLMGQREKLFF.

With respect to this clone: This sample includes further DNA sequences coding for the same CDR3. CDR3 coding DNA: TGTGCCAGCAGTTCCGGACAACTTTATGGCTACACCTTC. Amino acids: CASSSGQLYGYTF. V is TRBV28 and J is TRBJ1-2; possibly TRBD1 for D (5 bases). Germline V lookup: CDR1 MDHEN, CDR2 SYDVKM. Trimming left V 4 bases short and J 5 bases short, with 11 bases between. The length of the CDR3 is 13 residues.

The CDR3 DNA reads TGTGCCAGTTCATGGGGGAGTCAGCCCCAGCATTTT. Translating it yields CASSWGSQPQHF. V and J are TRBV19 and TRBJ1-5; tentatively, D is TRBD1 (5 bases). Germline V lookup: CDR1 LNHDA, CDR2 SQIVND (reference sequence). The CDR3 has 12 residues. The ends were cut back, 8 bases at V and 6 bases at J, with 11 bases in the middle. Using reference TRBV19 and TRBJ1-5 for the parts outside the CDR3, the full variable domain is DGGITQSPKYLFRKEGQNVTLSCEQNLNHDAMYWYRQDPGQGLRLIYYSQIVNDFQKGDIAEGYSVSREKKESFPLTVTSAQKNPTAFYLCASSWGSQPQHFGDGTRLSIL.